This T cell receptor (beta chain) was captured in a study of blood T cell repertoires in COVID-19. The CDR3 is 14 amino acids. J gave up 5 bases and V 4 bases, and 5 bases lay outside the gene matches. Germline CDR1 is MNHEY and CDR2 is SVGAGI. No more than 2 weeks before study entry, exposed participants had met a case of COVID-19. Original analysis: Amplification with reference gene primers provided the estimates of nucleated cell counts. Data came from immunoSEQ multiplex PCR; TCRdb stores just in-frame clones and leaves some out. The V and J calls and clone size were taken over from that table, and D and trimming were inferred from the DNA. The table lists some 290,000 clones, 90% to 95% of them singletons.

The rearrangement links TRBV6-5 to TRBJ2-7, with 10 bases aligning to TRBD2. This receptor was taken from a woman aged 25 to 39 who had been exposed to COVID-19. What was sequenced was PBMCs or T cells enriched from blood (not recorded which). CDR3 coding DNA: TGTGCCAGCAGTTTACTCGGGACTAGCGACGAGCAGTACTTC. Amino acids: CASSLLGTSDEQYF.